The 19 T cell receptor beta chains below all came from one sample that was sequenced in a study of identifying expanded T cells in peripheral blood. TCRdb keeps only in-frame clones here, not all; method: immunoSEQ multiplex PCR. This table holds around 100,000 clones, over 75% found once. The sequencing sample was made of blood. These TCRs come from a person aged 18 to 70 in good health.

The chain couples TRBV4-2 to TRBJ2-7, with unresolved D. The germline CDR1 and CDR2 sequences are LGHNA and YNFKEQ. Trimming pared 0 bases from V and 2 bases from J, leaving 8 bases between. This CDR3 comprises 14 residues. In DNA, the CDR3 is TGTGCCAGCAGCCAAGAGGTCATCCCCTACGAGCAGTACTTC. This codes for CASSQEVIPYEQYF.

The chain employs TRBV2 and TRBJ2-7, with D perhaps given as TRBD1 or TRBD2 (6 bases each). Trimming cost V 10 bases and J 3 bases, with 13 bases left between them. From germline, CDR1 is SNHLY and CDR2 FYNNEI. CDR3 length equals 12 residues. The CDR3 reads CATRGQIYEQYF. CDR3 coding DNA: TGTGCCACCCGGGGGCAGATCTACGAGCAGTACTTC.

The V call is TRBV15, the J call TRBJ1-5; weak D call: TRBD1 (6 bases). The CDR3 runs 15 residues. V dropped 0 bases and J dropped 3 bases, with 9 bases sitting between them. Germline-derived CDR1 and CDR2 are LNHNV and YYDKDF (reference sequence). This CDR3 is CATSRDTGINQPQHF. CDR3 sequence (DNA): TGTGCCACCAGCAGAGATACAGGGATCAATCAGCCCCAGCATTTT.

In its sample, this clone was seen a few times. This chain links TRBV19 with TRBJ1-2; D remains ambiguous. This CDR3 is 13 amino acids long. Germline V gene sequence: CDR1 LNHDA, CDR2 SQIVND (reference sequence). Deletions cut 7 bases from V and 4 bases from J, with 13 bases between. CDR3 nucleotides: TGTGCCAGTAATAATAGAGCCCTCTATGGCTACACCTTC. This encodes CASNNRALYGYTF.

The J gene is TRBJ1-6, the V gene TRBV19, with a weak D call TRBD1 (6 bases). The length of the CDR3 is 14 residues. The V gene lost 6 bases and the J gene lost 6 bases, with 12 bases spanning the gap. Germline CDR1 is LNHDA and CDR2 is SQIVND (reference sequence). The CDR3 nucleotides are TGTGCCAGTAGGCAACAGGGTCGTAATTCACCCCTCCACTTT. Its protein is CASRQQGRNSPLHF.

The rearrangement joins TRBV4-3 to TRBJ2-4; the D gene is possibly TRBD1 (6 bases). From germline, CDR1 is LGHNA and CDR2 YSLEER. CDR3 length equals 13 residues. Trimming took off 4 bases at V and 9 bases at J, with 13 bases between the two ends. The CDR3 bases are TGCGCCAGCAGCCCGACTGGGGGCGGCATTCAGTACTTC. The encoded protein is CASSPTGGGIQYF.

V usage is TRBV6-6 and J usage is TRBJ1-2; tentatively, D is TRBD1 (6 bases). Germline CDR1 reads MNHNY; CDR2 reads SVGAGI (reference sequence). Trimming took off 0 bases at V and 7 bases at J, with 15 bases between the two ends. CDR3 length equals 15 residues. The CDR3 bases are TGTGCCAGCAGTTACTCGAGGGGGGGGACCAGTGGCTACACCTTC. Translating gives CASSYSRGGTSGYTF.

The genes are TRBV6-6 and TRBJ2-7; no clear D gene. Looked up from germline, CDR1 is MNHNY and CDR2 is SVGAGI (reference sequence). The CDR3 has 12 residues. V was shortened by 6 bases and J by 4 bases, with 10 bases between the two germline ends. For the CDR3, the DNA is TGTGCCAGCAGCCCCGACCCATACGAGCAGTACTTC. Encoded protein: CASSPDPYEQYF.

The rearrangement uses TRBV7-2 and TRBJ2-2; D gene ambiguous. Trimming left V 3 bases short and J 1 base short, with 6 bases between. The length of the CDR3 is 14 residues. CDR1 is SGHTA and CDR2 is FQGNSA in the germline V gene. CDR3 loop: CASSFLVNTGELFF. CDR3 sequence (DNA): TGTGCCAGCAGCTTTCTAGTGAACACCGGGGAGCTGTTTTTT.

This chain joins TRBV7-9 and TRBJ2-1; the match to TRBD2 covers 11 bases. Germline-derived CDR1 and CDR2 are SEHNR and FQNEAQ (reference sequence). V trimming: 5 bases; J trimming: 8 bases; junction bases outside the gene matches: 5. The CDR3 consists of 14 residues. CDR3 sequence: CASSPSGGSDEQFF. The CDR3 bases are TGTGCCAGCAGCCCTAGCGGGGGGTCGGATGAGCAGTTCTTC.

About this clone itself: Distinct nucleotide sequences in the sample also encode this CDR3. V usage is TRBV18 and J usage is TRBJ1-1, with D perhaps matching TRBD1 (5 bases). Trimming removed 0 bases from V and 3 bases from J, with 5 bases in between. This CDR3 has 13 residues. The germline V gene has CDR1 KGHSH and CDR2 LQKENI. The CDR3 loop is CASSPPGDTEAFF. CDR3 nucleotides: TGTGCCAGCTCACCACCAGGGGACACTGAAGCTTTCTTT.

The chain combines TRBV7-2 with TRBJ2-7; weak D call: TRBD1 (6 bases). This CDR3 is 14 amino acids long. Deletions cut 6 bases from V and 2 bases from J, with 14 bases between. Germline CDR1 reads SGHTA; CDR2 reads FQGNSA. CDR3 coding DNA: TGTGCCAGCAGTTCCCACAGGGCCCCCTACGAGCAGTACTTC. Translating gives CASSSHRAPYEQYF.

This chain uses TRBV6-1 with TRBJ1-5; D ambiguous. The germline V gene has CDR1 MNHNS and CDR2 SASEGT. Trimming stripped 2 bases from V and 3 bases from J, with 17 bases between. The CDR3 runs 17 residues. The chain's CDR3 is CASSESGLTGDNQPQHF. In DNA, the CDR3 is TGTGCCAGCAGTGAATCTGGGCTAACGGGCGACAATCAGCCCCAGCATTTT.

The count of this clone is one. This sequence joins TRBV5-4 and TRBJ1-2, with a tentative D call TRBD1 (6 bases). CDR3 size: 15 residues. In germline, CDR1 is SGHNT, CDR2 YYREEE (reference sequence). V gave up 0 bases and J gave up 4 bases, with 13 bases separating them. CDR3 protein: CASSLDGQPTYGYTF. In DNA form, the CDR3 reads TGTGCCAGCAGCTTGGATGGACAGCCCACCTATGGCTACACCTTC.

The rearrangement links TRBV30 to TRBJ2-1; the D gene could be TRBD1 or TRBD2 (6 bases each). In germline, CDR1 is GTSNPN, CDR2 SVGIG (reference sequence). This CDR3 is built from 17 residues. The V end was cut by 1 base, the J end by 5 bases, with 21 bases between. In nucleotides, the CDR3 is TGTGCCTGGAGTGGGGTAGGGACATTCTCGGGGGACAATGAGCAGTTCTTC. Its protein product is CAWSGVGTFSGDNEQFF.

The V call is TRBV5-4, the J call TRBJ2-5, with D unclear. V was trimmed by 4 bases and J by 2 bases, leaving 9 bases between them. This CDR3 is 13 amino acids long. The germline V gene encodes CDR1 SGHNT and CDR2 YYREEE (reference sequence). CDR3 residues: CASSPAHQETQYF. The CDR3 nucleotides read TGTGCCAGCAGCCCCGCACATCAAGAGACCCAGTACTTC.

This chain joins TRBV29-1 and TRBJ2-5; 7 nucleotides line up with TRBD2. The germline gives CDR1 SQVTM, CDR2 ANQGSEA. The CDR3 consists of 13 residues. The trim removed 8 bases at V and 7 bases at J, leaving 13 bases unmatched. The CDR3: CSPLAERRVTQYF. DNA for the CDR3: TGCAGCCCCCTAGCGGAGAGAAGGGTGACCCAGTACTTC.

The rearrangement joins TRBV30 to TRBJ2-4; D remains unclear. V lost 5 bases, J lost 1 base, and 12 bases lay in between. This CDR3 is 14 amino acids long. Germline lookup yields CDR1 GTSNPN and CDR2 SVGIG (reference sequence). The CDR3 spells CAWGLTSAKNIQYF. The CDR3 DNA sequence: TGTGCCTGGGGGCTAACGTCCGCCAAAAACATTCAGTACTTC.

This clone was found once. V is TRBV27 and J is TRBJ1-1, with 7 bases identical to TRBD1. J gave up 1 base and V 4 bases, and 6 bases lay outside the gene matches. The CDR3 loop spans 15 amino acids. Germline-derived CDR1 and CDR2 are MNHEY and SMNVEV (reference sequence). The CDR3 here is CASSSLDRPNTEAFF. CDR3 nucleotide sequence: TGTGCCAGCAGTTCACTGGACAGGCCGAACACTGAAGCTTTCTTT.